This TCR beta chain comes out of a study of blood T cells in healthy people across ages. Study information: Template-switching capture recovered about one barcoded beta molecule per two T cells.

V shed 0 bases and J shed 6 bases, with 12 bases lying between them. This CDR3 spans 14 amino acids. Germline V CDR1 and CDR2: DFQATT, SNEGSKA (reference sequence). Primers used in a second PCR of roughly 7 to 11 cycles were a sample-barcoded 5' primer and a J-beta primer mix. TCRdb re-analysed the 5' RACE reads in MiXCR, keeping a single row per CDR3 protein. The repertoire has about 1.8 million distinct CDR3 sequences, approximately 50% of them found once; the top ten carry around 2.1%. With respect to this clonotype: Its specificity is unknown.

General observations from the study: CMV status of donors was unknown, possibly confounding expanded clonotype changes. TCR beta diversity correlated strongly with naive T cell percentage.

J is TRBJ2-1 and V is TRBV20-1; D not certain. The source is a woman aged 40 to 50 in good health. The specimen was blood. The CDR3 coding sequence is TGCAGTGCTAGAGATAGGCGTCTGGGCAATGAGCAGTTCTTC. It translates to CSARDRRLGNEQFF.